This TCR beta chain was sequenced during a study of blood T cell repertoires in COVID-19. Study-wide context: Samples came from the United States, Italy and Spain, spanning acute and convalescent COVID-19. PBMCs, B-cell-depleted T cells, or T cells were the source of the cDNA or gDNA that made up the material.

CDR1 and CDR2 from the germline V gene are KGHSH and LQKENI. There are 15 residues in the CDR3. V was pared by 6 bases and J by 4 bases, with 11 bases of the junction left unmatched. Method: immunoSEQ multiplex PCR; TCRdb's copy keeps in-frame clones and lacks some. The sample yields some 190,000 clones, roughly 86% seen once. The source is a woman in her seventies with active or convalescent COVID-19. Sequenced material: peripheral blood. The V call is TRBV18, the J call TRBJ1-1, with 7 bases aligning to TRBD1. CDR3 residues: CASSPLRQGSTEAFF. The CDR3 DNA sequence: TGTGCCAGCTCTCCGCTCCGACAGGGTAGCACTGAAGCTTTCTTT.